Sequencing of this TCR beta chain was carried out in a study of technical replicates of blood from several donors. Assay: immunoSEQ multiplex PCR; the TCRdb copy retains only in-frame clones and omits some. The sample contains about 100,000 clones, 90% to 96% of which appear only once. The source is a human donor in good health. The sample consisted of T cells isolated from PBMCs.

The CDR3 sequence is CASSLGGYGYTF. The CDR3 nucleotides read TGTGCCAGCAGCTTAGGGGGATATGGCTACACCTTC. This rearrangement joins TRBV5-6 to TRBJ1-2, with a weak D call TRBD1 (6 bases). The germline gives CDR1 SGHDT, CDR2 YYEEEE. The CDR3 is 12 amino acids. Trimming pared 2 bases from V and 5 bases from J, leaving 7 bases between.